This T cell receptor (beta chain) came from a study of PD-1 blockade in classical Hodgkin lymphoma. Each of the patients experienced relapse following autologous stem cell transplantation, and their brentuximab vedotin exposure differed. TCRdb keeps only in-frame clones here, not all; method: immunoSEQ multiplex PCR. The table lists about 60,000 clones, roughly nine tenths of them singletons. The TCR comes from a human donor with classical Hodgkin lymphoma. The specimen comprised peripheral blood mononuclear cells (PBMCs), sampled at baseline.

The CDR3 region has the DNA TGTGCCAGCAGGCTAGGAAACACCATATATTTT. Residues: CASRLGNTIYF. The chain links TRBV27 to TRBJ1-3; D not certain. Germline lookup yields CDR1 MNHEY and CDR2 SMNVEV (reference sequence). This CDR3 has 11 amino acids. The ends were cut back, 6 bases at V and 4 bases at J, with 4 bases in the middle.